These 18 T cell receptor beta chains originate from one sample sequenced in a study of CD8 T cells in ankylosing spondylitis. Via MiXCR, TCRdb re-called the 5' RACE reads, giving one row per CDR3 protein. Of 300,000 to 350,000 distinct CDR3 sequences listed, over 12% were seen once; the top ten hold about 1.1%. Specimen: blood, either unsorted or a sorted T cell fraction (not recorded which). Every receptor here comes from a male donor with ankylosing spondylitis or in good health (not recorded which).

This clonotype has a handful of counts. This chain connects TRBV29-1 to TRBJ2-3; D tentatively fits TRBD1 or TRBD2 (5 bases each). The CDR3 length is 15 residues. Trimming pared 1 base from V and 2 bases from J, leaving 13 bases between. Germline V gene sequence: CDR1 SQVTM, CDR2 ANQGSEA. The CDR3 DNA sequence: TGCAGCGTTGAAGGTGAGGGGTCCTCCACAGATACGCAGTATTTT. Protein sequence: CSVEGEGSSTDTQYF.

In its sample, this clonotype was seen a few times. CDR3 DNA: TGCAGCGTCCGACTAGCGACAGATACGCAGTATTTT. Amino acid sequence: CSVRLATDTQYF. The chain links TRBV29-1 to TRBJ2-3; 8 bases fit TRBD2. J lost 3 bases, V lost 6 bases, and 2 bases had no gene match. The germline CDR1 and CDR2 sequences are SQVTM and ANQGSEA. This CDR3 contains 12 residues.

The genes are TRBV7-2 and TRBJ2-1; 7 bases line up with TRBD1. The ends lost 5 bases at V and 3 bases at J; junction bases unmatched: 13. Looked up from germline, CDR1 is SGHTA and CDR2 is FQGNSA. This CDR3 contains 17 residues. For the CDR3, the DNA is TGTGCCAGCAGCGTTTCCCCCGGGACAGCCGTCTACAATGAGCAGTTCTTC. Residues: CASSVSPGTAVYNEQFF.

This clonotype was counted a few times. The chain employs TRBV3-1 and TRBJ1-2; D call uncertain. CDR1 is LGHDT, CDR2 YNNKEL, per germline (reference sequence). V was trimmed by 1 base and J by 3 bases, leaving 12 bases between them. The length of the CDR3 is 15 residues. CDR3 residues: CASSQVGKADYGYTF. The CDR3 DNA is TGTGCCAGCAGCCAAGTTGGGAAAGCAGACTATGGCTACACCTTC.

This sequence joins TRBV5-1 and TRBJ2-1; 7 nucleotides match TRBD1. V trimming: 0 bases; J trimming: 2 bases; junction bases outside the gene matches: 8. Germline V gene sequence: CDR1 SGHRS, CDR2 YFSETQ. The CDR3 loop spans 17 amino acids. This CDR3 is CASSLALTGHPYNEQFF. The CDR3 DNA sequence: TGCGCCAGCAGCTTGGCCCTGACAGGGCACCCCTACAATGAGCAGTTCTTC.

The V call is TRBV6-1, the J call TRBJ2-7; D gene unclear. Germline V gives CDR1 MNHNS, CDR2 SASEGT. The CDR3 is made up of 15 amino acids. V lost 4 bases and J lost 2, with 15 bases in between. CDR3 amino acids: CASSGGPGATYEQYF. Here the CDR3 DNA reads TGTGCCAGCAGTGGGGGTCCGGGCGCAACCTACGAGCAGTACTTC.

The chain employs TRBV3-1 and TRBJ2-1; the D gene is possibly TRBD1 (6 bases). The germline V and J ends were trimmed by 6 bases and 9 bases, with 18 bases remaining between them. Germline values: CDR1 LGHDT, CDR2 YNNKEL (reference sequence). The CDR3 covers 14 residues. CDR3 DNA: TGTGCCAGCAGTCCCGTAGGGGGACGCGGTGAGCAGTTCTTC. Protein sequence: CASSPVGGRGEQFF.

This clonotype was found a few times. The V gene is TRBV10-3, the J gene TRBJ1-1, with D uncertain. The CDR3 contains 14 residues. Germline-derived CDR1 and CDR2 are ENHRY and SYGVKD. The V end lost 4 bases, the J end lost 3 bases, and 12 bases lay between the germline ends. CDR3 sequence (DNA): TGTGCCATCAGTGCGGCGGGGTCGGACACTGAAGCTTTCTTT. It is translated as CAISAAGSDTEAFF.

The genes are TRBV3-1 and TRBJ2-2; TRBD1 aligns across 7 bases. The CDR3 has 17 residues. Germline values: CDR1 LGHDT, CDR2 YNNKEL (reference sequence). J gave up 4 bases and V 3 bases, and 11 bases lay outside the gene matches. CDR3 region: CASSQETGQVGTGELFF. The CDR3 DNA reads TGTGCCAGCAGCCAGGAGACAGGGCAGGTTGGCACCGGGGAGCTGTTTTTT.

This clonotype turned up a few times. The chain has TRBV24-1 and TRBJ2-5; weak D call: TRBD1 (5 bases). The CDR3 is 13 residues long. V was cut by 6 bases and J by 2 bases, with 9 bases left in between. Germline loops: CDR1 KGHDR, CDR2 SFDVKD. In nucleotides, the CDR3 is TGTGCCACCAGTCAAGGGGAACAAGAGACCCAGTACTTC. The encoded protein is CATSQGEQETQYF.

The chain combines TRBV6-1 with TRBJ1-5; D is undetermined. The V gene lost 7 bases and the J gene lost 4 bases, with 14 bases spanning the gap. CDR3 length equals 14 residues. Germline V gives CDR1 MNHNS, CDR2 SASEGT. The CDR3 DNA sequence: TGTGCCAGCAAAACGGCCGCGGGGAATCAGCCCCAGCATTTT. Encoded protein: CASKTAAGNQPQHF.

There are many counts of this clonotype. The chain employs TRBV5-1 and TRBJ2-1; D is possibly TRBD1 (5 bases). V was pared by 3 bases and J by 4 bases, with 8 bases between. Per germline, CDR1 SGHRS and CDR2 YFSETQ. CDR3 size: 13 residues. Here the CDR3 DNA reads TGCGCCAGCAGCTCTCGACAGTACAATGAGCAGTTCTTC. Translating it yields CASSSRQYNEQFF.

This clonotype was counted at least ten times. The chain has TRBV5-1 and TRBJ1-5, with D uncertain. The ends were cut back, 0 bases at V and 3 bases at J, with 7 bases in the middle. CDR3 length: 14 residues. Germline CDR1 and CDR2: SGHRS and YFSETQ. The CDR3 region has the DNA TGCGCCAGCAGCTTGGAAGGGTTCAATCAGCCCCAGCATTTT. Translated: CASSLEGFNQPQHF.

The genes are TRBV12-3 or TRBV12-4 and TRBJ1-5; tentatively, D is TRBD1 (6 bases). Trimming took off 2 bases at V and 5 bases at J, with 10 bases between the two ends. The CDR3 is 14 residues long. The CDR3 nucleotides read TGTGCCAGCAGTTTACAGGGGAGGGATCAGCCCCAGCATTTT. Translating gives CASSLQGRDQPQHF.

The genes are TRBV6-2 or TRBV6-3 and TRBJ2-1; 10 nucleotides agree with TRBD2. CDR3 length equals 15 residues. The ends lost 6 bases at V and 8 bases at J; junction bases unmatched: 10. CDR1 MNHEY and CDR2 SVGEGT come from the germline V gene. This chain's CDR3 is CASSQIAGGFYEQFF. The DNA for the CDR3 is TGTGCCAGCAGCCAAATAGCGGGGGGCTTCTATGAGCAGTTCTTC.

This clonotype was recorded a few times. This chain connects TRBV12-3 or TRBV12-4 to TRBJ2-2, with D unclear. V lost 8 bases to trimming and J lost 5 bases, with 9 bases between them. The CDR3 is made up of 12 amino acids. For the CDR3, the DNA is TGTGCCAGCCCATCCCCAACCGGGGAGCTGTTTTTT. Translating it yields CASPSPTGELFF.

This clonotype was observed a handful of times. This rearrangement joins TRBV20-1 to TRBJ1-4; 7 nucleotides align to TRBD1. The CDR3 consists of 13 residues. Germline CDR1 reads DFQATT; CDR2 reads SNEGSKA (reference sequence). Germline trimming cut 4 bases from V and 6 bases from J; bases unmatched to any gene: 5. The CDR3 sequence: CSAIRQGDEKLFF. The DNA of the CDR3 is TGCAGTGCTATACGACAGGGTGATGAAAAACTGTTTTTT.

This clonotype showed up just a few times. The rearrangement uses TRBV20-1 and TRBJ2-2, with 11 bases fitting TRBD1. Germline loops: CDR1 DFQATT, CDR2 SNEGSKA (reference sequence). The CDR3 is 16 amino acids. Losses at the gene ends were 1 base for V and 1 base for J; bases not matched to a gene: 2. CDR3 sequence reads: CSARGTGGENTGELFF. The CDR3 DNA sequence: TGCAGTGCTAGAGGGACAGGGGGCGAGAACACCGGGGAGCTGTTTTTT.